This is a list of T cell receptor beta chains from one sample in a study of neurological immune-mediated disorders. TCRdb redid the calling of the 5' RACE reads with MiXCR, one entry per CDR3 protein. Of 84,000 or so distinct CDR3 sequences in the sample, around 4% were seen once. Sequences were obtained from PBMCs. Receptors originate from an older woman with multiple sclerosis. The CDR3 runs from the conserved cysteine through the conserved F or W. Each record gives: CDR3 protein, J gene, clone size, V gene, D gene. A D gene is named only where the DNA matches it firmly. The size of a clone is reported for some rows only, either as once, few or many, or as a class for expanded clones.

cdr3_aa: CASSEWDRVYEQYF
j_call: TRBJ2-7
clone_size: many
v_call: TRBV25-1
d_call: TRBD1

cdr3_aa: CSARDVRTGMNTEAFF
j_call: TRBJ1-1
clone_size: many
v_call: TRBV20-1
d_call: TRBD1

cdr3_aa: CSARVPGPETQYF
j_call: TRBJ2-5
clone_size: many
v_call: TRBV20-1
d_call: .

cdr3_aa: CATSTLYTGQTAPPGKLFF
j_call: TRBJ1-4
clone_size: many
v_call: TRBV15
d_call: .

cdr3_aa: CASSFGPPANEQYF
j_call: TRBJ2-7
clone_size: many
v_call: TRBV5-1
d_call: .

cdr3_aa: CASEWGQTQYF
j_call: TRBJ2-5
clone_size: many
v_call: TRBV3-1
d_call: .

cdr3_aa: CASSQRGTGYEQYF
j_call: TRBJ2-7
clone_size: many
v_call: TRBV3-1
d_call: TRBD1

cdr3_aa: CASSPSQTSYEQYF
j_call: TRBJ2-7
clone_size: .
v_call: TRBV18
d_call: .

cdr3_aa: CSASYLADRTDTQYF
j_call: TRBJ2-3
clone_size: many
v_call: TRBV20-1
d_call: TRBD2

cdr3_aa: CASSLGGGSNQPQHF
j_call: TRBJ1-5
clone_size: .
v_call: TRBV7-9
d_call: .

cdr3_aa: CASSVQGAVRYGYTF
j_call: TRBJ1-2
clone_size: many
v_call: TRBV2
d_call: TRBD1

cdr3_aa: CASSLGQTNQPQHF
j_call: TRBJ1-5
clone_size: many
v_call: TRBV6-6
d_call: TRBD1

cdr3_aa: CASSLQGSNYGYTF
j_call: TRBJ1-2
clone_size: many
v_call: TRBV5-1
d_call: .

cdr3_aa: CASSQGGAVHEQFF
j_call: TRBJ2-1
clone_size: many
v_call: TRBV14
d_call: .

cdr3_aa: CAAGDISSGNTIYF
j_call: TRBJ1-3
clone_size: many
v_call: TRBV6-1
d_call: .

cdr3_aa: CASSSQGRNTEAFF
j_call: TRBJ1-1
clone_size: many
v_call: TRBV12-3/TRBV12-4
d_call: .

cdr3_aa: CSARGASASYEQYF
j_call: TRBJ2-7
clone_size: many
v_call: TRBV20-1
d_call: .

cdr3_aa: CSARDTVRGGNEQFF
j_call: TRBJ2-1
clone_size: many
v_call: TRBV20-1
d_call: TRBD2

cdr3_aa: CASSLRDSVDNEQFF
j_call: TRBJ2-1
clone_size: many
v_call: TRBV7-9
d_call: TRBD1

cdr3_aa: CASSLHETGAYEQYF
j_call: TRBJ2-7
clone_size: few
v_call: TRBV18
d_call: TRBD1

cdr3_aa: CASSPPGAETQYF
j_call: TRBJ2-5
clone_size: many
v_call: TRBV4-2
d_call: .

cdr3_aa: CASSQGTGLAVNEQFF
j_call: TRBJ2-1
clone_size: many
v_call: TRBV4-1
d_call: TRBD2

cdr3_aa: CASNRRDRGAGEQFF
j_call: TRBJ2-1
clone_size: many
v_call: TRBV5-1
d_call: TRBD1

cdr3_aa: CASSYPEAQYF
j_call: TRBJ2-3
clone_size: many
v_call: TRBV6-2/TRBV6-3
d_call: .

cdr3_aa: CASIPGRGIYNEQFF
j_call: TRBJ2-1
clone_size: many
v_call: TRBV27
d_call: .

cdr3_aa: CSAGTPATNEKLFF
j_call: TRBJ1-4
clone_size: many
v_call: TRBV29-1
d_call: .

cdr3_aa: CASSRAGSYNEQFF
j_call: TRBJ2-1
clone_size: many
v_call: TRBV7-9
d_call: TRBD2

cdr3_aa: CASGFGWGAEAFF
j_call: TRBJ1-1
clone_size: many
v_call: TRBV12-3/TRBV12-4
d_call: .

cdr3_aa: CASTRGGGNEQYF
j_call: TRBJ2-7
clone_size: many
v_call: TRBV6-5
d_call: .

cdr3_aa: CASSPGPNQPQHF
j_call: TRBJ1-5
clone_size: many
v_call: TRBV12-3/TRBV12-4
d_call: .

cdr3_aa: CSVAERGSYNEQFF
j_call: TRBJ2-1
clone_size: .
v_call: TRBV29-1
d_call: TRBD2

cdr3_aa: CASSGTGARDSPLHF
j_call: TRBJ1-6
clone_size: many
v_call: TRBV5-1
d_call: TRBD1

cdr3_aa: CASSQDRGPKGSEAFF
j_call: TRBJ1-1
clone_size: many
v_call: TRBV7-2
d_call: TRBD1

cdr3_aa: CASSPQRRQEGNEQFF
j_call: TRBJ2-1
clone_size: few
v_call: TRBV18
d_call: .

cdr3_aa: CASSLGAGNYGYTF
j_call: TRBJ1-2
clone_size: many
v_call: TRBV12-3/TRBV12-4
d_call: .

cdr3_aa: CASSPPGQGGTGELFF
j_call: TRBJ2-2
clone_size: many
v_call: TRBV2
d_call: TRBD1

cdr3_aa: CSARVGVDEKLFF
j_call: TRBJ1-4
clone_size: many
v_call: TRBV20-1
d_call: .

cdr3_aa: CASSQRQGVNTEAFF
j_call: TRBJ1-1
clone_size: many
v_call: TRBV3-1
d_call: TRBD1

cdr3_aa: CASSARTGGEKLFF
j_call: TRBJ1-4
clone_size: many
v_call: TRBV12-3/TRBV12-4
d_call: TRBD1

cdr3_aa: CASSRQPSGVNVLTF
j_call: TRBJ2-6
clone_size: .
v_call: TRBV6-5
d_call: .